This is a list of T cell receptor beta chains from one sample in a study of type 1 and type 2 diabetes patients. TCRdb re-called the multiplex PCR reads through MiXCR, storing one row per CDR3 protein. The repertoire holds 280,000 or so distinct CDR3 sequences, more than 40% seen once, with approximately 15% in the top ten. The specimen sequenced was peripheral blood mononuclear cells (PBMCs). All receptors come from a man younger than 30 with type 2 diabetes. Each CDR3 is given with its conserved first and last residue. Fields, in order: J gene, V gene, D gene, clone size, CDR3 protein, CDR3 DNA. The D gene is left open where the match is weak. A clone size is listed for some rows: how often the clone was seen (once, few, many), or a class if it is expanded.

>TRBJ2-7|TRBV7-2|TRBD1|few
CASSRQGTYEQYF
TGTGCCAGCAGCAGACAGGGGACCTACGAGCAGTACTTC
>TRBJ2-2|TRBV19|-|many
CASSESGSPNTGELFF
TGTGCCAGTAGTGAATCAGGCTCACCGAACACCGGGGAGCTGTTTTTT
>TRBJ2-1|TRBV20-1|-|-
CSARDRGTTLYNEQFF
TGCAGTGCTAGAGATAGGGGGACTACCCTCTACAATGAGCAGTTCTTC
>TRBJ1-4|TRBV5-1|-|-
CASSLGSPLDEKLFF
TGCGCCAGCAGCTTGGGATCGCCTCTGGATGAAAAACTGTTTTTT
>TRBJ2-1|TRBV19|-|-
CASSIDPGVEFF
TGTGCCAGTAGTATAGACCCGGGAGTGGAGTTCTTC
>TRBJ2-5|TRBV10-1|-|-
CASSATREETQYF
TGCGCCAGCAGTGCGACTAGAGAAGAGACCCAGTACTTC
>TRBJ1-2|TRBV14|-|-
CASSPDRAGANGYTF
TGTGCCAGCAGCCCAGATAGAGCCGGGGCGAATGGCTACACCTTC
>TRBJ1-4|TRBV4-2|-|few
CASSRSEGDEKLFF
TGTGCCAGCAGCCGCTCGGAGGGGGATGAAAAACTGTTTTTT
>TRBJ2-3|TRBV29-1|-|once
CSVEGQRGTDTQYF
TGCAGCGTTGAGGGTCAGCGGGGCACAGATACGCAGTATTTT
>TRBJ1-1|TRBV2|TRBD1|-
CAANFKTGDTEAFF
TGTGCCGCCAACTTTAAGACAGGGGACACTGAAGCTTTCTTT
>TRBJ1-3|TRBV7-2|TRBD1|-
CASSSSTGGLFSGNTIYF
TGTGCCAGCAGCTCTTCGACAGGGGGCCTCTTCTCTGGAAACACCATATATTTT
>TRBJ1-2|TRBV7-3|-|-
CASSSDRHRLGYTF
TGTGCCAGCAGTTCGGACCGCCATAGGCTCGGCTACACCTTC
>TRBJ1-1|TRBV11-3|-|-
CASSQDANTEAFF
TGTGCCAGCAGCCAAGATGCGAACACTGAAGCTTTCTTT
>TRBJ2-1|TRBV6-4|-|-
CASSEIPHNEQFF
TGTGCCAGCAGTGAAATTCCCCACAATGAGCAGTTCTTC
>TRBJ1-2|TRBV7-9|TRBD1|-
CASSLVTGDGYTF
TGTGCCAGCAGCTTAGTGACAGGGGATGGCTACACCTTC
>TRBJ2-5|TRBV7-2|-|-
CASSLDPSGQQYF
TGTGCCAGCAGCTTAGATCCGAGCGGGCAACAGTACTTC
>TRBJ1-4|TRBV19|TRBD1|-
CASSTPSTGREKLFF
TGTGCCAGTAGTACTCCCTCGACAGGGAGGGAAAAACTGTTTTTT
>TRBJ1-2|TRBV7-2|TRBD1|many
CASSLDRGNGYTF
TGTGCCAGCAGCTTAGACAGGGGGAATGGCTACACCTTC
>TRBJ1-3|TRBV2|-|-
CASSAEGSTIYF
TGTGCCAGCAGTGCCGAAGGGAGCACCATATATTTT
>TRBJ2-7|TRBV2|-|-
CAQGTSAYEQYF
TGTGCCCAGGGGACGTCCGCCTACGAGCAGTACTTC
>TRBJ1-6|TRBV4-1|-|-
CASSQVGALYNSPLHF
TGCGCCAGCAGCCAAGTGGGGGCCCTGTATAATTCACCCCTCCACTTT
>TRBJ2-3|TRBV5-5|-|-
CASNSVTDTQYF
TGTGCCAGCAATAGCGTCACAGATACGCAGTATTTT
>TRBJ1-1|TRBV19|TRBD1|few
CASTLRDRGSEAFF
TGTGCCAGTACCCTGAGGGACAGGGGTTCTGAAGCTTTCTTT
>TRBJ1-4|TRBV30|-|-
CAWSPARGQEKLFF
TGTGCCTGGTCCCCCGCCCGGGGTCAAGAAAAACTGTTTTTT
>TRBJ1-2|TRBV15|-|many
CATSRGAGHYGYTF
TGTGCCACCAGCAGAGGGGCAGGACATTATGGCTACACCTTC
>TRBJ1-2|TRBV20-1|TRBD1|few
CSARLQGANYGYTF
TGCAGTGCTCGTCTTCAGGGGGCTAACTATGGCTACACCTTC
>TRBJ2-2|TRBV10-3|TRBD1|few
CAISETGTAGTGELFF
TGTGCCATCAGTGAGACCGGGACAGCTGGCACCGGGGAGCTGTTTTTT
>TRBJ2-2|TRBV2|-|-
CASTKRDTGELFF
TGTGCCAGCACGAAGAGAGACACCGGGGAGCTGTTTTTT
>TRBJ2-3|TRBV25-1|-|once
CASRGRTQYF
TGTGCCAGCAGGGGGAGGACGCAGTATTTT
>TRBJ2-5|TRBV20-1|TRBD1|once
CSAADPTGGQETQYF
TGCAGTGCGGCAGATCCGACAGGGGGACAAGAGACCCAGTACTTC
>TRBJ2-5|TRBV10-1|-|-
CASSEWSSGTQETQYF
TGCGCCAGCAGTGAGTGGTCTAGTGGAACGCAAGAGACCCAGTACTTC
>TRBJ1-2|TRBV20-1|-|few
CSAHPAGRGGYTF
TGCAGTGCCCACCCCGCCGGGCGGGGGGGCTACACCTTC
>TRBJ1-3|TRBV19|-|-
CASSSLLGSSGNTIYF
TGTGCCAGTAGTTCTCTATTAGGGAGCTCTGGAAACACCATATATTTT
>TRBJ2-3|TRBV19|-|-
CASSITPSTDSQYF
TGTGCCAGTAGTATCACCCCTAGCACAGATTCGCAGTATTTT
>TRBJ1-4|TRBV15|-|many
CATSRSDSINEKLFF
TGTGCCACCAGCAGGTCCGACAGTATTAATGAAAAACTGTTTTTT
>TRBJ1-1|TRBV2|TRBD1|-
CASSDRTGATEAFF
TGTGCCAGCAGTGACAGGACAGGGGCCACTGAAGCTTTCTTT
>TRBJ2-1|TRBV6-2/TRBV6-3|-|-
CASRSRDEQFF
TGTGCCAGCAGGAGCCGAGACGAGCAGTTCTTC
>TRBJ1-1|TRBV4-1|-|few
CASSQDTLSLNTEAFF
TGCGCCAGCAGCCAAGATACACTGTCCTTGAACACTGAAGCTTTCTTT
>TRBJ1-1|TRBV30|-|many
CAWATLGGTEAFF
TGTGCCTGGGCGACACTGGGTGGAACTGAAGCTTTCTTT
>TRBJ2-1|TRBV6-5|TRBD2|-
CASSYMSGGGDEQFF
TGTGCCAGCAGTTACATGAGCGGGGGTGGGGATGAGCAGTTCTTC
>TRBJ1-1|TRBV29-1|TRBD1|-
CSVGTGNTEAFF
TGCAGCGTAGGGACAGGGAACACTGAAGCTTTCTTT
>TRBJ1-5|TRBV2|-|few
CASGEDNQPQHF
TGTGCCAGCGGGGAGGACAATCAGCCCCAGCATTTT
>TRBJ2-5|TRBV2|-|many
CASSLQGGRETQYF
TGTGCCAGCAGTCTCCAGGGTGGGCGGGAGACCCAGTACTTC
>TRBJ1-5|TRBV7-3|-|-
CASSSGAGQPQHF
TGTGCCAGCAGCTCGGGGGCAGGACAGCCCCAGCATTTT
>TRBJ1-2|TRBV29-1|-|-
CSVEDRSEGYGYTF
TGCAGCGTTGAAGATCGTTCAGAAGGCTATGGCTACACCTTC
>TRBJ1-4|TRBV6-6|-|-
CASSSVGLGVYEKLFF
TGTGCCAGCAGTTCGGTTGGCCTCGGGGTGTATGAAAAACTGTTTTTT
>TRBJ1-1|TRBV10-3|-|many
CAISELGQNTEAFF
TGTGCCATCAGCGAGCTCGGGCAGAACACTGAAGCTTTCTTT
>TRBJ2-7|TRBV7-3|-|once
CASTLRSSYEQYF
TGTGCCAGCACCTTGAGGAGCTCCTACGAGCAGTACTTC
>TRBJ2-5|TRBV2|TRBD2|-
CASSGDGGRSRETQYF
TGTGCCAGCAGTGGGGACGGCGGGAGAAGTAGGGAGACCCAGTACTTC